The 6 T cell receptor beta chains in this list originate from one sample, sequenced in a study of blood T cells in healthy people across ages. A second PCR, run for about 7 to 11 cycles, used a sample-barcoded 5' primer plus a J-beta primer mix. A single record per CDR3 protein comes from TCRdb applying MiXCR to the 5' RACE reads. The sample has 650,000 or so distinct CDR3 sequences, over 40% seen once; the top ten hold around an eighth. Material for sequencing was blood. The receptors here all came from a woman aged 80 or over in good health.

This clonotype was detected a few times. This chain connects TRBV9 to TRBJ2-2, with D unresolved. Germline loops: CDR1 SGDLS, CDR2 YYNGEE. V gave up 4 bases and J gave up 6 bases, with 13 bases separating them. This CDR3 is built from 14 residues. CDR3 nucleotides: TGTGCCAGCAGCCCCCAAGTCAGCCCCGGGGAGCTGTTTTTT. Its protein product is CASSPQVSPGELFF.

This clonotype was seen repeatedly, ten times or more. The CDR3 nucleotides read TGCGCCAGCAGCACCGGGACAGCGAACACCGGGGAGCTGTTTTTT. As protein: CASSTGTANTGELFF. The chain employs TRBV5-1 and TRBJ2-2, with 7 bases lining up with TRBD1. The CDR3 has 15 amino acids. The trim removed 4 bases at V and 0 bases at J, leaving 3 bases unmatched. Germline V gives CDR1 SGHRS, CDR2 YFSETQ.

At least ten counts were recorded for this clonotype. A much larger clone differs from this one at a single base, so this may be a read error. The V gene is TRBV5-1, the J gene TRBJ2-1; 7 bases are a match to TRBD1. The J segment lost 5 bases and the V segment lost 3 bases, leaving 2 bases of the junction unmatched. The CDR3 contains 13 residues. Germline V gives CDR1 SGHRS, CDR2 YFSETQ. Here the CDR3 DNA reads TGCGCCAGCAGCTGGGGACAGAACAATGAGCAGTTCTTC. Translating gives CASSWGQNNEQFF.

This clonotype showed up just once. This rearrangement joins TRBV7-2 to TRBJ2-7, with TRBD1 identical over 9 bases. The J segment lost 0 bases and the V segment lost 5 bases, leaving 8 bases of the junction unmatched. The length of the CDR3 is 16 residues. Germline lookup yields CDR1 SGHTA and CDR2 FQGNSA. The CDR3, as DNA: TGTGCCAGCAGCGCAGCCGGGACAGGGAGCTCCTACGAGCAGTACTTC. Its translation: CASSAAGTGSSYEQYF.

This chain links TRBV7-9 with TRBJ2-3, with TRBD2 matching 11 bases. The CDR3 length is 16 residues. V gave up 5 bases and J gave up 2 bases; unmatched junction bases: 6. Germline V gene data show CDR1 as SEHNR and CDR2 as FQNEAQ (reference sequence). The CDR3 nucleotides read TGTGCCAGCAGCGAAAATAGCGGGGGGGCCACAGATACGCAGTATTTT. Residues: CASSENSGGATDTQYF.

This clonotype was seen a few times. This chain links TRBV9 with TRBJ2-7; no clear D. CDR3 size: 13 residues. Trimming removed 0 bases at V and 5 bases at J, with 9 bases between. Looked up from germline, CDR1 is SGDLS and CDR2 is YYNGEE. CDR3 loop: CASSVAGSDEQYF. The CDR3 DNA is TGTGCCAGCAGCGTAGCGGGTTCAGACGAGCAGTACTTC.